These 16 T cell receptor beta chains were all obtained from the same sample, sequenced in a study of T cells in Graves' hyperthyroidism and ophthalmopathy. TCR beta CDR3 sequences were amplified from RNA transcripts. An initial round of RT-PCR targeting the TCR CDR3 relied on the HTBI primer set. TCRdb called the multiplex PCR reads again in MiXCR, with one record for every CDR3 protein. The profile covers 450,000 to 600,000 distinct CDR3 sequences, with roughly 21% appearing a single time and about half taken by the ten largest. Sequences were obtained from blood. Receptor source: a man in his forties or fifties with Graves' ophthalmopathy.

This clonotype was observed a few times. For the CDR3, the DNA is TGCGCCAGCAGCTCCAGCGGGGGCTTTAGCTCCTACAATGAGCAGTTCTTC. Its translation is CASSSSGGFSSYNEQFF. The V call is TRBV5-1, the J call TRBJ2-1; 8 bases align to TRBD2. The ends lost 3 bases at V and 0 bases at J; junction bases unmatched: 8. Germline V gene lookup returns CDR1 SGHRS and CDR2 YFSETQ. The CDR3 runs to 17 residues.

This clonotype has just a few counts. V gene TRBV7-2 combines with J gene TRBJ2-4; 8 bases are shared with TRBD1. Germline V lookup: CDR1 SGHTA, CDR2 FQGNSA. After removal of 5 bases from V and 8 bases from J, the junction contained 11 bases not matched to a gene. CDR3 length: 15 residues. The CDR3 DNA sequence: TGTGCCAGCAGCCAACCTTCAGGGGGCTGGGACATTCAGTACTTC. It specifies CASSQPSGGWDIQYF.

The sample holds many counts of this clonotype. This rearrangement joins TRBV5-1 to TRBJ2-3; 8 bases are a match to TRBD2. Trimming at V came to 4 bases and at J to 4 bases, leaving 5 bases not matched to a gene. CDR3 length equals 14 residues. Germline CDR1 SGHRS, CDR2 YFSETQ. CDR3 DNA sequence: TGCGCCAGCAGCACCGGACTAGCCCCAGATACGCAGTATTTT. The encoded protein is CASSTGLAPDTQYF.

The chain employs TRBV9 and TRBJ2-1, with TRBD2 identical over 14 bases. Trimming cost V 2 bases and J 7 bases; bases outside gene matches: 5. Germline V CDR1 and CDR2: SGDLS, YYNGEE. The CDR3 is 16 residues long. CDR3 sequence: CASSVGLAGVGNEQFF. The CDR3 coding sequence is TGTGCCAGCAGCGTGGGACTAGCGGGAGTCGGTAATGAGCAGTTCTTC.

The CDR3 protein is CASSQGQAGTHGYTF. The CDR3 DNA reads TGTGCCAGCAGCCAAGGACAGGCCGGGACCCATGGCTACACCTTC. The chain has TRBV3-1 and TRBJ1-2, with D tentatively TRBD1 (6 bases). The CDR3 has 15 amino acids. Germline V gene sequence: CDR1 LGHDT, CDR2 YNNKEL (reference sequence). V was trimmed by 1 base and J by 6 bases, leaving 15 bases between them.

The CDR3 loop is CASSSMGASSYNEQFF. CDR3 coding DNA: TGTGCCAGCAGCTCCATGGGTGCGAGCTCCTACAATGAGCAGTTCTTC. This chain links TRBV5-6 with TRBJ2-1, with no clear D. CDR1 SGHDT and CDR2 YYEEEE come from the germline V gene. The length of the CDR3 is 16 residues. Between the trimmed V and J ends, which lost 3 bases and 0 bases, there was a span of 13 bases.

The gene calls are TRBV15 and TRBJ1-2; D is undetermined. V was shortened by 6 bases and J by 12 bases, with 26 bases between the two germline ends. There are 15 residues in the CDR3. Germline V gene data show CDR1 as LNHNV and CDR2 as YYDKDF (reference sequence). CDR3 protein: CATSPPAPAPIGDTF. The CDR3 DNA is TGTGCCACCAGTCCCCCGGCCCCGGCCCCTATCGGTGACACCTTC. Drawing the rest from reference TRBV15 and TRBJ1-2, the complete variable domain is DAMVIQNPRYQVTQFGKPVTLSCSQTLNHNVMYWYQQKSSQAPKLLFHYYDKDFNNEADTPDNFQSRRPNTSFCFLDIRSPGLGDTAMYLCATSPPAPAPIGDTFGSGTRLTVV.

This clonotype has more than one count but fewer than ten. This chain links TRBV6-2 or TRBV6-3 with TRBJ1-5; 10 bases line up with TRBD1. CDR3 length: 18 residues. Trimming removed 5 bases from V and 7 bases from J; junction bases left unmatched: 17. Germline V gene sequence: CDR1 MNHEY, CDR2 SVGEGT. As DNA, the CDR3 is TGTGCCAGCAGTCATAGAGAGGGACAGGGGTATCTCGAACAGCCCCAGCATTTT. The encoded protein is CASSHREGQGYLEQPQHF.

DNA of the CDR3: TGTGCCAGTAGTATTCTTGCGGGAGTAGGCGGGGAGCTGTTTTTT. Its translation: CASSILAGVGGELFF. This chain links TRBV19 with TRBJ2-2; the match to TRBD2 covers 7 bases. The CDR3 consists of 15 residues. Germline CDR1 and CDR2: LNHDA and SQIVND (reference sequence). Trimming at V came to 3 bases and at J to 7 bases, leaving 8 bases not matched to a gene.

Ten or more counts support this clonotype. This sequence joins TRBV6-1 and TRBJ1-1, with D possibly matching TRBD1 (6 bases). This CDR3 comprises 16 residues. Germline V lookup: CDR1 MNHNS, CDR2 SASEGT. With 8 bases removed from V and 1 base from J, the gap between germline ends came to 20 bases. CDR3 sequence: CASGSPPGQANTEAFF. The CDR3 DNA reads as TGTGCCAGCGGCTCCCCTCCGGGACAAGCGAACACTGAAGCTTTCTTT.

The chain couples TRBV28 to TRBJ2-7; 8 nucleotides align to TRBD2. Germline loops: CDR1 MDHEN, CDR2 SYDVKM. V dropped 8 bases and J dropped 4; count of bases not matched to a gene: 10. This CDR3 contains 14 residues. The CDR3 bases are TGTGCCAGCGCCAAGATAGCGGGATCTTACGAGCAGTACTTC. This gives the protein CASAKIAGSYEQYF. The full variable domain, its missing parts supplied by reference TRBV28 and TRBJ2-7, is DVKVTQSSRYLVKRTGEKVFLECVQDMDHENMFWYRQDPGLGLRLIYFSYDVKMKEKGDIPEGYSVSREKKERFSLILESASTNQTSMYLCASAKIAGSYEQYFGPGTRLTVT.

This clonotype turned up a few times. The chain uses TRBV4-2 and TRBJ2-5; TRBD2 matches 11 bases. Unmatched junction bases numbered 10, after V lost 3 bases and J lost 1 base. CDR3 length equals 18 residues. CDR1 and CDR2 from the germline V gene are LGHNA and YNFKEQ. CDR3 in amino acids: CASSHAITGTSGQETQYF. The CDR3 DNA follows: TGTGCCAGCAGCCATGCTATTACCGGGACTAGCGGCCAAGAGACCCAGTACTTC.

This clonotype was observed a few times. The rearrangement joins TRBV10-3 to TRBJ2-1; 16 bases fit TRBD2. With 3 bases clipped from V and 9 bases from J, the junction kept 11 bases outside the gene matches. This CDR3 contains 18 residues. Germline V gene data show CDR1 as ENHRY and CDR2 as SYGVKD. The CDR3 nucleotides are TGTGCCATCAGTGAAATATCGGGACTAGCGGGGGGGCTGGCTGAGCAGTTCTTC. It codes for CAISEISGLAGGLAEQFF.

The CDR3 sequence: CSVQGRGRAFF. The CDR3 DNA reads TGCAGCGTTCAAGGACGGGGTCGGGCTTTCTTT. V usage is TRBV29-1 and J usage is TRBJ1-1; D gene ambiguous. The CDR3 is 11 amino acids. V lost 5 bases to trimming and J lost 11 bases, with 15 bases between them. CDR1 and CDR2 from the germline V gene are SQVTM and ANQGSEA.

This chain uses TRBV7-8 with TRBJ1-5; no clear D gene. Germline CDR1 is SGHVS and CDR2 is FQNEAQ. V gave up 4 bases and J gave up 0 bases, with 16 bases separating them. This CDR3 has 17 residues. CDR3 region: CASSSRRWGDSNQPQHF. The CDR3 DNA reads TGTGCCAGCAGCTCCCGGCGTTGGGGAGATAGCAATCAGCCCCAGCATTTT.

This chain connects TRBV11-2 to TRBJ2-1; TRBD2 matches 12 bases. The CDR3 is 20 amino acids. In germline, CDR1 is SGHAT, CDR2 FQNNGV. The trim removed 8 bases at V and 2 bases at J, leaving 19 bases unmatched. The CDR3 loop is CASGYPPTGTSGRTYNEQFF. CDR3 DNA: TGTGCCAGCGGATACCCCCCTACCGGGACTAGCGGGCGGACCTACAATGAGCAGTTCTTC.